Given below is one TCR beta chain in context. The data were obtained in a study of blood T cell repertoires in COVID-19. Study information: Researchers got acute and convalescent COVID-19 samples from the United States, Italy and Spain. The analysed material was cDNA or gDNA that came from T cells, B-cell-depleted T cells, or PBMCs.

Assay used: immunoSEQ multiplex PCR; TCRdb lists only in-frame clones, some missing. The sample records a few hundred thousand clones, approximately 85% being singletons. Sequencing input: peripheral blood. This TCR was sampled from a human donor in a cohort sampled during active COVID-19.

This CDR3 is CASSLVGTGQGDGYTF. CDR3 DNA: TGTGCCAGCAGCTTAGTGGGGACCGGGCAGGGGGATGGCTACACCTTC. The genes are TRBV13 and TRBJ1-2, with 7 bases identical to TRBD1. The V gene end was trimmed by 1 base and the J gene end by 6 bases; junction bases not matched to a gene: 11. The CDR3 has 16 amino acids. The germline CDR1 and CDR2 sequences are PRHDT and FYEKMQ (reference sequence).